This TCR beta chain came from a study of lymphopenia after photon versus proton radiotherapy. The method was immunoSEQ multiplex PCR; TCRdb's version includes in-frame clones alone and lacks a portion of them. The data show 67,000 or so clones, more than 75% seen once. Germline V gene lookup returns CDR1 LNHDA and CDR2 SQIVND (reference sequence). CDR3 length: 17 amino acids. The V and J ends lost 5 bases and 2 bases respectively, with 21 bases between them. Study-level results: Relative stability marked proton patients; photon patients lost diversity and naive cells.

Note on this clone: What it recognizes is unknown.

This chain joins TRBV19 and TRBJ1-2; D is possibly TRBD1 (5 bases). This sequence originates from a man older than 75 with esophageal cancer. The material sequenced was peripheral blood, taken from a patient treated with proton-based radiotherapy. Here the CDR3 DNA reads TGTGCCAGTAGTCTAGCTCGCGGGGCGAGGACGAACTATGGCTACACCTTC. This translates into CASSLARGARTNYGYTF.